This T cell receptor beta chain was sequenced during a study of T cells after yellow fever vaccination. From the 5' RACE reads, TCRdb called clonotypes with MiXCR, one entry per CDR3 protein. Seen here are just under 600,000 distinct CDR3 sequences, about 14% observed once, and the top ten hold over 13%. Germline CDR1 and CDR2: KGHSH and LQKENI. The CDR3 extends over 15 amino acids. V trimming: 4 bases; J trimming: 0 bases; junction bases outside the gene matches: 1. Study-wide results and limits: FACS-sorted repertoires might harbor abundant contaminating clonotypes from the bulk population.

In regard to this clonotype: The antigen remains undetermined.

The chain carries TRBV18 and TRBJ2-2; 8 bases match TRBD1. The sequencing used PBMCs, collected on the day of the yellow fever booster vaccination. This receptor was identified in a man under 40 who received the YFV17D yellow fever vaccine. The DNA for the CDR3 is TGTGCCAGCTCACAGGGACAGGCGAACACCGGGGAGCTGTTTTTT. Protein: CASSQGQANTGELFF.